The 23 T cell receptor beta chains below were found in one sample sequenced in a study listed by TCRdb under 2016. Preparation of the library involved RT-PCR. Data came from an Illumina MiSeq. The raw public data were reprocessed by TCRdb itself: fastp quality trimming at Q25, MiXCR clonotype calling, in-frame beta chains only. CDR3 protein duplicates are merged, each entry listing the most common genes and DNA. Within this sample are hundreds of thousands of distinct CDR3 sequences, with 13% to 15% of them counted one time only. The ten largest clones represent about 3.9% of the sample. Input material: memory CD4+ T cells from blood. The receptors originated from a female donor in good health, serving as a healthy control.

This clonotype showed up just once. The chain links TRBV6-5 to TRBJ1-1; 8 positions agree with TRBD1. Germline V gene sequence: CDR1 MNHEY, CDR2 SVGAGI. V lost 7 bases to trimming and J lost 0 bases; unmatched junction nucleotides: 7. The CDR3 loop spans 15 amino acids. The CDR3, as DNA: TGTGCCAGCATCCGACAGGGGAACGTGAACACTGAAGCTTTCTTT. Translated: CASIRQGNVNTEAFF.

The V call is TRBV2, the J call TRBJ2-1, with D perhaps TRBD1 or TRBD2 (5 bases each). V shed 9 bases and J shed 2 bases, with 14 bases lying between them. CDR1 is SNHLY, CDR2 FYNNEI, per germline. The CDR3 runs to 14 residues. CDR3 coding DNA: TGTGCCAGTAGCGACAGCGTCACCTACAATGAGCAGTTCTTC. Residues: CASSDSVTYNEQFF.

This clonotype was seen a single time. A much larger clone sits a single nucleotide away, making a read error possible. V is TRBV5-1 and J is TRBJ2-1, with a tentative D call TRBD2 (6 bases). Germline V lookup: CDR1 SGHRS, CDR2 YFSETQ. V was shortened by 4 bases and J by 0 bases, with 14 bases between the two germline ends. CDR3 length equals 16 residues. The CDR3 spells CASSRDFGGSYNEQFF. CDR3 sequence (DNA): TGCGCCAGCAGCCGGGACTTTGGGGGCTCCTACAATGAGCAGTTCTTC. The full variable domain, rest sourced from reference TRBV5-1 and TRBJ2-1, is KAGVTQTPRYLIKTRGQQVTLSCSPISGHRSVSWYQQTPGQGLQFLFEYFSETQRNKGNFPGRFSGRQFSNSRSEMNVSTLELGDSALYLCASSRDFGGSYNEQFFGPGTRLTVL.

This clonotype came up a few times. V and J are TRBV7-9 and TRBJ1-6; no firm D call. Per germline, CDR1 SEHNR and CDR2 FQNEAQ (reference sequence). This CDR3 spans 12 amino acids. Deletions cut 5 bases from V and 10 bases from J, with 9 bases between. The CDR3 nucleotides read TGTGCCAGCAGCCACGACCGATCACCCCTCCACTTT. This translates into CASSHDRSPLHF.

This clonotype has just a few counts. The V and J genes are TRBV6-5 and TRBJ1-2; TRBD1 is a possible D gene (6 bases). The CDR3 extends over 15 amino acids. The germline V and J ends were trimmed by 7 bases and 3 bases, with 18 bases remaining between them. Germline V CDR1 and CDR2: MNHEY, SVGAGI. The CDR3 sequence is CASIKTRGIHYGYTF. CDR3 bases: TGTGCCAGCATAAAGACCAGGGGAATTCACTATGGCTACACCTTC.

This clonotype was observed a few times. DNA of the CDR3: TGCAGTGGAGGGCGAGCGGGGGGGCAATCCCCTCAGTACTTC. The encoded protein is CSGGRAGGQSPQYF. The gene calls are TRBV20-1 and TRBJ2-7; TRBD2 matches at 10 bases. The CDR3 has 14 residues. From germline, CDR1 is DFQATT and CDR2 SNEGSKA (reference sequence). V shed 7 bases and J 10 bases; nucleotides not matched to a gene: 16.

The chain employs TRBV2 and TRBJ2-7; 7 positions agree with TRBD1. Germline values: CDR1 SNHLY, CDR2 FYNNEI. With V trimmed by 6 bases and J by 7 bases, 9 bases remained unmatched. The CDR3 loop spans 13 amino acids. CDR3 loop: CASRDGTVGEQYF. CDR3 sequence (DNA): TGTGCCAGCAGAGATGGGACAGTTGGGGAGCAGTACTTC.

The rearrangement uses TRBV12-3 or TRBV12-4 and TRBJ1-5; D uncertain. V was cut by 8 bases and J by 4 bases, with 12 bases left in between. The CDR3 is made up of 13 amino acids. The CDR3 nucleotides read TGTGCCAGCGGCCTTATGTCGAATCAGCCCCAGCATTTT. It codes for CASGLMSNQPQHF.

This clonotype was counted at least ten times. The CDR3 here is CSAATGTGSGHGYGYTF. The CDR3 DNA sequence: TGCAGTGCTGCAACCGGGACAGGGTCAGGTCATGGGTATGGCTACACCTTC. J is TRBJ1-2 and V is TRBV20-1; 9 positions match TRBD1. CDR3 length: 17 amino acids. J lost 5 bases, V lost 5 bases, and 18 bases had no gene match. Germline CDR1 is DFQATT and CDR2 is SNEGSKA (reference sequence).

In this sample, this clonotype turned up a few times. The chain uses TRBV5-1 and TRBJ2-3; the D gene is possibly TRBD2 (6 bases). The germline V and J ends were trimmed by 0 bases and 8 bases, with 10 bases remaining between them. The CDR3 is 13 residues long. The germline V gene encodes CDR1 SGHRS and CDR2 YFSETQ. The CDR3 region has the DNA TGCGCCAGCAGCTTGGCCGTGGAGGGTACGCAGTATTTT. Its translation: CASSLAVEGTQYF.

A few counts support this clonotype. The chain has TRBV12-3 or TRBV12-4 and TRBJ2-1; 9 bases fit TRBD2. The length of the CDR3 is 15 residues. Unmatched junction bases numbered 13, after V lost 7 bases and J lost 9 bases. Written as DNA, the CDR3 is TGTGCCAGCACCCTTAATAGCGGGAGTATTGGTGAGCAGTTCTTC. This codes for CASTLNSGSIGEQFF.

V gene TRBV7-2 combines with J gene TRBJ2-1; 8 bases align to TRBD2. Unmatched junction bases numbered 10, after V lost 5 bases and J lost 7 bases. Looked up from germline, CDR1 is SGHTA and CDR2 is FQGNSA. The CDR3 contains 15 residues. The CDR3 here is CASSPHGGGINEQFF. The CDR3 DNA reads TGTGCCAGCAGCCCCCACGGGGGGGGCATTAATGAGCAGTTCTTC. Full variable domain (outside the CDR3, taken from reference TRBV7-2 and TRBJ2-1): GAGVSQSPSNKVTEKGKDVELRCDPISGHTALYWYRQSLGQGLEFLIYFQGNSAPDKSGLPSDRFSAERTGGSVSTLTIQRTQQEDSAVYLCASSPHGGGINEQFFGPGTRLTVL.

CDR3 nucleotides: TGCGCCAGCAGTAAACAGGGGACTACCTACGAGCAGTACTTC. The encoded protein is CASSKQGTTYEQYF. The chain carries TRBV5-1 and TRBJ2-7; perhaps D is TRBD1 or TRBD2 (7 bases each). The CDR3 covers 14 residues. V dropped 5 bases and J dropped 2 bases, with 14 bases sitting between them. Germline V gene data show CDR1 as SGHRS and CDR2 as YFSETQ.

The chain couples TRBV29-1 to TRBJ1-2; TRBD1 agrees at 8 bases. The V gene end was trimmed by 6 bases and the J gene end by 4 bases; junction bases not matched to a gene: 4. Germline V gene lookup returns CDR1 SQVTM and CDR2 ANQGSEA. The length of the CDR3 is 12 residues. CDR3: CSVGTGLYGYTF. The CDR3 nucleotides read TGCAGCGTGGGGACAGGTCTCTATGGCTACACCTTC.

This clonotype was seen ten or more times. This chain joins TRBV7-8 and TRBJ2-3, with D perhaps TRBD2 (7 bases). CDR3 size: 15 residues. Trimming cost V 5 bases and J 0 bases, with 12 bases left between them. The V gene's germline CDR1 is SGHVS and CDR2 FQNEAQ. This CDR3 reads CASSRGRGSTDTQYF. CDR3 in DNA: TGTGCCAGCAGCCGAGGGAGGGGGAGCACAGATACGCAGTATTTT.

This chain connects TRBV7-9 to TRBJ1-1; tentatively, D is TRBD1 (6 bases). This CDR3 is 13 amino acids long. Trimming took 1 base from V and 11 from J, leaving 14 bases between them. CDR1 and CDR2 from the germline V gene are SEHNR and FQNEAQ (reference sequence). The CDR3 region has the DNA TGTGCCAGCAGCTTAGAGGGACAACGCGCGGCTTTCTTT. Amino acids: CASSLEGQRAAFF.

This clonotype has just a few counts. J is TRBJ1-5 and V is TRBV19; 9 nucleotides match TRBD1. V dropped 4 bases and J dropped 8; count of bases not matched to a gene: 6. This CDR3 has 14 amino acids. Germline values: CDR1 LNHDA, CDR2 SQIVND (reference sequence). The CDR3 here is CASSSRDRVEPQHF. In DNA, the CDR3 is TGTGCCAGTAGTAGCCGGGACAGGGTTGAGCCCCAGCATTTT.

This clonotype was recorded at least ten times. The rearrangement links TRBV20-1 to TRBJ1-5; no reliable D call. This CDR3 is built from 12 residues. In germline, CDR1 is DFQATT, CDR2 SNEGSKA (reference sequence). V lost 1 base and J lost 1, with 2 bases in between. CDR3 protein: CSARASNQPQHF. For the CDR3, the DNA is TGCAGTGCTAGAGCCAGCAATCAGCCCCAGCATTTT.

This clonotype was recorded a few times. The J gene is TRBJ1-6, the V gene TRBV27; D not resolved. The V end was cut by 1 base, the J end by 4 bases, with 5 bases between. The CDR3 has 14 residues. Looked up from germline, CDR1 is MNHEY and CDR2 is SMNVEV (reference sequence). The CDR3, as DNA: TGTGCCAGCAGTTTATTTCGGTATAATTCACCCCTCCACTTT. As protein: CASSLFRYNSPLHF.

This clonotype was seen repeatedly, ten times or more. The V call is TRBV20-1, the J call TRBJ2-3; 7 nucleotides line up with TRBD1. The ends lost 3 bases at V and 2 bases at J; junction bases unmatched: 5. Germline-derived CDR1 and CDR2 are DFQATT and SNEGSKA (reference sequence). This CDR3 contains 14 residues. Here the CDR3 reads CSASRGQYTDTQYF. Written as DNA, the CDR3 is TGCAGTGCTAGTCGGGGACAGTACACAGATACGCAGTATTTT.

This clonotype has only a few counts. The rearrangement joins TRBV28 to TRBJ1-2; maybe TRBD1 (6 bases). CDR1 is MDHEN, CDR2 SYDVKM, per germline. This CDR3 spans 15 amino acids. Trimming left V 4 bases short and J 0 bases short, with 12 bases between. DNA of the CDR3: TGTGCCAGCAGTTCCTCAGGGGAACCTAACTATGGCTACACCTTC. Translating gives CASSSSGEPNYGYTF.

Ten or more counts support this clonotype. The V call is TRBV9, the J call TRBJ2-5, with TRBD1 matching 9 bases. J was trimmed by 4 bases and V by 2 bases; bases with no gene match: 6. The germline CDR1 and CDR2 sequences are SGDLS and YYNGEE. CDR3 length: 15 amino acids. DNA for the CDR3: TGTGCCAGCAGCGTCCTACCGGGACAGGGAGAGACCCAGTACTTC. Its protein is CASSVLPGQGETQYF.

The chain recombines TRBV5-1 with TRBJ2-2; 8 bases fit TRBD1. This CDR3 comprises 16 residues. The germline V gene has CDR1 SGHRS and CDR2 YFSETQ. Trimming took 5 bases from V and 1 from J; bases not matched to a gene: 7. CDR3 DNA sequence: TGCGCCAGCAGTCAAAACGGACAGGGGAACACCGGGGAGCTGTTTTTT. Encoded protein: CASSQNGQGNTGELFF.